This T cell receptor (beta chain) came from a study of OX40 agonist ivuxolimab in advanced cancers. Study background: Mean age approximately 59 years, range about 20 to 79; roughly 80% male. Overall study findings and caveats: Normalized T-cell clonal expansion was also low in some nonresponders.

A word on this clone: Antigen specificity is unknown.

TCRdb's table, derived via immunoSEQ multiplex PCR, lists solely in-frame clones and lacks some. In the table there are some 97,000 clones, about 89% of which are singletons. The CDR3 is 17 amino acids. The germline CDR1 and CDR2 sequences are SGDLS and YYNGEE. Trimming stripped 4 bases from V and 0 bases from J, with 14 bases between. The receptor was derived from an adult with an advanced solid tumor such as melanoma, head and neck, liver or kidney cancer. The gene calls are TRBV9 and TRBJ2-6, with no clear D. The sequencing here drew on CD4+ or CD8+ T cells sorted from blood, taken in a trial of the OX40 agonist ivuxolimab. CDR3 residues: CASSLRDGYSGANVLTF. CDR3 in DNA: TGTGCCAGCAGCCTAAGAGACGGGTACTCTGGGGCCAACGTCCTGACTTTC.